This T cell receptor (beta chain) was sequenced during a study of T-cell reconstitution after alpha-beta-depleted transplantation in children. This clonotype has just a few counts. Its antigen is currently unknown. Unique molecular identifiers were incorporated during preparation of the TCRbeta library. TCRdb used MiXCR to reprocess the PCR reads, holding one entry per CDR3 protein. Of 610,000 or so distinct CDR3 sequences in the sample, roughly 30% were seen once. Study observations and caveats: Surviving recipient T cells and thymic progenitors underlay high day-60 TCRbeta diversity in some patients. It was newly produced T cells that mostly accounted for T-cell counts and diversity one year after transplant. Reportedly, only several hundred clones from non-depleted graft cells drove alpha-beta T-cell counts at about two months.

Trimming took 7 bases from V and 7 from J; bases not matched to a gene: 8. The CDR3 extends over 14 amino acids. The germline CDR1 and CDR2 sequences are SNHLY and FYNNEI. This sample comprised PBMCs, obtained before TCRalphabeta/CD19-depleted stem cell transplant. The gene calls are TRBV2 and TRBJ1-5, with TRBD1 matching over 9 bases. The sequence derives from a boy in the first two years of life with Wiskott-Aldrich syndrome, due to receive a stem cell transplant. The CDR3 DNA reads as TGTGCCAGCACGAACAGGGGGCGAAGGCAGCCCCAGCATTTT. Protein: CASTNRGRRQPQHF.